The subject of this entry is one T cell receptor (beta chain). This record belongs to a study of OX40 agonist ivuxolimab in advanced cancers. The CDR3 runs to 16 residues. Germline CDR1 reads SGHRS; CDR2 reads YFSETQ. Losses at the gene ends were 4 bases for V and 9 bases for J; bases not matched to a gene: 13. Libraries were prepared by immunoSEQ multiplex PCR; TCRdb keeps only in-frame clonotypes and omits some of them. The sample holds roughly 75,000 clones, roughly 89% seen once. The receptor was isolated from an adult with an advanced solid tumor such as melanoma, head and neck, liver or kidney cancer. Source: CD4+ or CD8+ T cells sorted from blood, taken in a trial of the OX40 agonist ivuxolimab. The chain links TRBV5-1 to TRBJ2-1; 10 bases line up with TRBD2. CDR3 in amino acids: CASSPRSGGASSEQFF. The CDR3 DNA reads as TGCGCCAGCAGCCCACGAAGCGGGGGGGCCAGTAGTGAGCAGTTCTTC.